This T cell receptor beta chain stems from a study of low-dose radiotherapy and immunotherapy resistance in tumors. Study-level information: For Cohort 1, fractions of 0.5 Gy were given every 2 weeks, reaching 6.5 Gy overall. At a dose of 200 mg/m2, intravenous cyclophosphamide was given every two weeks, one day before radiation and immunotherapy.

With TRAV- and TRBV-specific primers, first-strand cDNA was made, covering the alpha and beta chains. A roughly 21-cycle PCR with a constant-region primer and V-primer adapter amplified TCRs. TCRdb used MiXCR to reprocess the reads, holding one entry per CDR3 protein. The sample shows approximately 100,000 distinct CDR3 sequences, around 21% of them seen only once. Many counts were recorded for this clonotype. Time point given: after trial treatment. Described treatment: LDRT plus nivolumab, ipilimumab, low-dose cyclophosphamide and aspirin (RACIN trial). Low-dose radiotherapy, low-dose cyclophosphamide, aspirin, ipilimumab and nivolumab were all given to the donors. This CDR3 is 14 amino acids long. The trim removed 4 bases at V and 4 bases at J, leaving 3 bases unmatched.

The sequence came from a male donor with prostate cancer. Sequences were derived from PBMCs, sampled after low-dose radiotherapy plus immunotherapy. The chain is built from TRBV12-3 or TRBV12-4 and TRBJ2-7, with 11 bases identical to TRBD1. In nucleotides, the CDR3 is TGTGCCAGCAGTTCTGGGACAGGGGGATACGAGCAGTACTTC. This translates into CASSSGTGGYEQYF.